One sample yielded the 3 T cell receptor beta chains listed below, sequenced in a study of blood T cell repertoires in COVID-19. Profiling relied on immunoSEQ multiplex PCR, and the TCRdb table lists in-frame clones only, not all of them. The repertoire holds about 280,000 clones, with roughly 85% as singletons. Sample: PBMCs or T cells enriched from blood (not recorded which). These receptors were collected from a woman aged 50 to 65 who had recovered from COVID-19.

This rearrangement joins TRBV30 to TRBJ2-7; TRBD1 aligns across 9 bases. The germline CDR1 and CDR2 sequences are GTSNPN and SVGIG (reference sequence). With V trimmed by 4 bases and J by 5 bases, 9 bases remained unmatched. The CDR3 consists of 14 residues. In DNA, the CDR3 is TGTGCCTGGACCATCGTCGGACAGGGGAACGAGCAGTACTTC. Amino acid sequence: CAWTIVGQGNEQYF. Full variable domain (remainder filled in from reference TRBV30 and TRBJ2-7): SQTIHQWPATLVQPVGSPLSLECTVEGTSNPNLYWYRQAAGRGLQLLFYSVGIGQISSEVPQNLSASRPQDRQFILSSKKLLLSDSGFYLCAWTIVGQGNEQYFGPGTRLTVT.

As to this clone: This sample includes further DNA sequences coding for the same CDR3. The rearrangement joins TRBV30 to TRBJ1-1, with D possibly matching TRBD1 (5 bases). Deletions cut 0 bases from V and 5 bases from J, with 10 bases between. The germline V gene has CDR1 GTSNPN and CDR2 SVGIG (reference sequence). The CDR3 has 13 residues. CDR3 coding DNA: TGTGCCTGGAGTGTCCTTCAGGGAACTGAAGCTTTCTTT. Amino acids: CAWSVLQGTEAFF.

This clone appeared a single time. This chain uses TRBV4-3 with TRBJ2-3; weak D call: TRBD1 (5 bases). The CDR3 runs to 13 residues. Germline V gives CDR1 LGHNA, CDR2 YSLEER. Trimming pared 3 bases from V and 4 bases from J, leaving 8 bases between. The CDR3: CASSQQGADTQYF. CDR3 coding DNA: TGCGCCAGCAGCCAGCAAGGGGCAGATACGCAGTATTTT.